This TCR beta chain was identified in a study of shared clonotypes between healthy human individuals. Study results and caveats: Shared across a handful of donors were around 5% of the naive CD4 clonotypes.

The CDR3 covers 13 residues. Germline values: CDR1 MNHNS, CDR2 SASEGT. J gave up 3 bases and V 8 bases, and 7 bases lay outside the gene matches. This clone was found once. Its antigen is unidentified. The protocol was immunoSEQ multiplex PCR, while the TCRdb copy is restricted to in-frame clones and leaves out a portion. The data contain under 600,000 clones, 95% to 97% of them singletons. The rearrangement joins TRBV6-1 to TRBJ2-7, with 7 nucleotides matching TRBD1. The sample consisted of naive CD4+ T cells sorted from blood. Subset of the sample: CD45RA+ positively selected. The TCR originated in a woman aged 25 to 39 in good health. The CDR3 DNA is TGTGCCAGCGGGAAGGGGGCCATCTACGAGCAGTACTTC. This codes for CASGKGAIYEQYF.